The rows below give T cell receptor beta chains drawn from one sample of a study of blood T cell repertoires in COVID-19. Profiling relied on immunoSEQ multiplex PCR, and the TCRdb table lists in-frame clones only, not all of them. Altogether approximately 260,000 clones are present, 86% being singletons, with the ten largest covering roughly 3.3%. Sequencing was carried out using PBMCs or T cells enriched from blood (not recorded which). The receptors originated from a woman aged 40 to 49 with acute COVID-19. Both conserved end residues are part of each CDR3. Fields, in order: clone size, V gene, J gene, D gene, CDR3 DNA, CDR3 protein. A D gene is named only where the DNA matches it firmly. For some rows the clone size is stated as once, few or many, or as a class when expanded; others skip it.

few	TRBV6-5	TRBJ1-1	TRBD1	TGTGCCAGCCTAAAGGACAGGTTGGGGACTGAAGCTTTCTTT	CASLKDRLGTEAFF
-	TRBV5-1	TRBJ2-7	-	TGCGCCAGCAGCTTGGCGGGTAGCGCCTCCTACGAGCAGTACTTC	CASSLAGSASYEQYF
-	TRBV9	TRBJ2-3	TRBD2	TGTGCCAGCAGCGTCCGACTAGCGGGAGACACAGATACGCAGTATTTT	CASSVRLAGDTDTQYF
-	TRBV19	TRBJ2-7	TRBD2	TGTGCCAGTAGTATGGGAGGGAGGGCCTCCGAGCAGTACTTC	CASSMGGRASEQYF
-	TRBV5-5	TRBJ2-1	-	TGTGCCAGCAGCTTGGCCCTCAGGGGCAATGAGCAGTTCTTC	CASSLALRGNEQFF
few	TRBV9	TRBJ2-2	-	TGTGCCAGCAGCGCAACCGGGACATTCACCGGGGAGCTGTTTTTT	CASSATGTFTGELFF
-	TRBV12-3/TRBV12-4	TRBJ2-5	-	TGTGCCAGCAAGACTGAAGAGACCCAGTACTTC	CASKTEETQYF
-	TRBV11-3	TRBJ2-7	TRBD1	TGTGCCAGCAGCGCAAACAGGGGCACGAGCTCCTACGAGCAGTACTTC	CASSANRGTSSYEQYF
-	TRBV11-1	TRBJ2-1	-	TGTGCCAGCAGCTCCAGGGACTTAAACAATGAGCAGTTCTTC	CASSSRDLNNEQFF
-	TRBV15	TRBJ2-1	TRBD2	TGTGCCACCAGCTGGGGACTAGCGGGAGGCTACAATGAGCAGTTCTTC	CATSWGLAGGYNEQFF
few	TRBV12-5	TRBJ1-2	TRBD1	TGTGCTAGTGGTCTTGGACAGGGGAGATACGGCTACACCTTC	CASGLGQGRYGYTF
-	TRBV6-1	TRBJ1-5	-	TGTGCCAGCAGTGAAGTTGGAGAGAATCAGCCCCAGCATTTT	CASSEVGENQPQHF
-	TRBV6-5	TRBJ1-2	-	TGTGCCAGCAGGACTTCCCGAGAATATGGCTACACCTTC	CASRTSREYGYTF
-	TRBV10-3	TRBJ2-5	TRBD1	TGTGCCACCCAGGGGACAGGGAAAACTGGTGGAAAAGGTGAAGAGACCCAGTACTTC	CATQGTGKTGGKGEETQYF
-	TRBV7-9	TRBJ2-1	-	TGTGCCAGCAGCTTAGTGCAATTCAGGGCCAATGAGCAGTTCTTC	CASSLVQFRANEQFF
few	TRBV6-2/TRBV6-3	TRBJ2-7	TRBD2	TGTGCCAGCAGTATAGGACTAGCCGCCTACGAGCAGTACTTC	CASSIGLAAYEQYF